The 2 T cell receptor beta chains below come from one sample, sequenced in a study of Ad26.COV2.S vaccination and SARS-CoV-2 variants. Treatment: around 19 received Ad26.COV2.S at low or high dose, single or two shots; about 5 received placebo; per-sample allocation not given. Samples were taken on day 63 after the first vaccine or placebo injection. This table comes from immunoSEQ multiplex PCR, and its TCRdb copy is limited to in-frame clones, with some not included. The sample has around 300,000 clones, 75% to 90% seen once. The sequencing used peripheral blood, collected in a trial of Ad26.COV2.S vaccine versus placebo. The source is a person between 18 and 65 years old who received the Ad26.COV2.S COVID-19 vaccine or a placebo.

The V and J genes are TRBV7-8 and TRBJ1-5; the match to TRBD1 covers 8 bases. V was pared by 5 bases and J by 5 bases, with 5 bases of the junction left unmatched. The CDR3 is 14 amino acids. Germline V gene sequence: CDR1 SGHVS, CDR2 FQNEAQ. The CDR3 protein is CASSPGTGHQPQHF. The CDR3 region has the DNA TGTGCCAGCAGCCCCGGGACAGGACATCAGCCCCAGCATTTT.

The rearrangement links TRBV19 to TRBJ2-3; TRBD2 agrees at 7 bases. Germline lookup yields CDR1 LNHDA and CDR2 SQIVND (reference sequence). The CDR3 runs 17 residues. The ends lost 0 bases at V and 2 bases at J; junction bases unmatched: 8. For the CDR3, the DNA is TGTGCCAGTAGTATAGATGCTAGCGGCACCTACACAGATACGCAGTATTTT. Translated, it gives CASSIDASGTYTDTQYF.